This TCR beta chain derives from a study of blood T cell repertoires in COVID-19. How the authors handled the data: Scientists estimated how many nucleated cells there were by amplifying reference gene primers. Clones were read by immunoSEQ multiplex PCR, and TCRdb kept only the in-frame ones, dropping some. V, J and clone size were drawn from that table, and D and trimming were deduced from the DNA. The sample yields around 220,000 clones, 90% seen once. The source material was PBMCs or T cells enriched from blood (not recorded which). This receptor was identified in a man aged 25 to 40 who had been exposed to COVID-19.

The CDR3 DNA follows: TGTGCTAGTGGTTTAACAAAAACCGGGACTAGCGGCACCGGGGAGCTGTTTTTT. Translating it yields CASGLTKTGTSGTGELFF. The chain combines TRBV12-5 with TRBJ2-2; 11 bases match TRBD2. Germline-derived CDR1 and CDR2 are LGHNT and FRNRAP. This CDR3 is 18 amino acids long. V was pared by 3 bases and J by 4 bases, with 10 bases of the junction left unmatched.